These 31 T cell receptor beta chains were sequenced from one sample in a study of T cells expressing NK-cell markers. No DNA is given; TCRdb re-called the 5' RACE reads and lists each CDR3 protein once. Its table lists under 600,000 distinct CDR3 sequences. Sequencing was carried out using blood T cells: a sorted CD56 or NKG2C T cell subset, CD4+ or CD8+ T cells, or bulk PBMC T cells (not recorded which). The receptors stem from a woman in her fifties or sixties in good health.

The chain carries TRBV20-1 and TRBJ1-4. In germline, CDR1 is DFQATT, CDR2 SNEGSKA (reference sequence). This CDR3 is 14 amino acids long. The CDR3 loop is CSARDGRIGEKLFF.

CDR3 amino acids: CASSPGLEITDTQYF. The genes are TRBV5-6 and TRBJ2-3; the TCRdb call, TRBD2, lacks DNA for checking. The germline V gene has CDR1 SGHDT and CDR2 YYEEEE. This CDR3 has 15 residues.

J is TRBJ1-1 and V is TRBV9; the D call of TRBD1 rests on TCRdb alone, since no DNA is present to check it. Germline V gives CDR1 SGDLS, CDR2 YYNGEE. This CDR3 contains 15 residues. CDR3 in amino acids: CASSVHQGVNTEAFF. The variable domain in full, with the rest retrieved from reference TRBV9 and TRBJ1-1, is DSGVTQTPKHLITATGQRVTLRCSPRSGDLSVYWYQQSLDQGLQFLIQYYNGEERAKGNILERFSAQQFPDLHSELNLSSLELGDSALYFCASSVHQGVNTEAFFGQGTRLTVV.

The chain links TRBV5-1 to TRBJ1-2. Germline lookup yields CDR1 SGHRS and CDR2 YFSETQ. The CDR3 spans 14 residues. The CDR3 sequence is CASSLVSGSYGYTF. Drawing the rest from reference TRBV5-1 and TRBJ1-2, the complete variable domain is KAGVTQTPRYLIKTRGQQVTLSCSPISGHRSVSWYQQTPGQGLQFLFEYFSETQRNKGNFPGRFSGRQFSNSRSEMNVSTLELGDSALYLCASSLVSGSYGYTFGSGTRLTVV.

This chain connects TRBV7-9 to TRBJ2-2. The CDR3 runs 13 residues. CDR1 and CDR2 (germline): SEHNR, FQNEAQ (reference sequence). CDR3 residues: CASSLAGDGELFF.

CDR3 residues: CAKSLGLEQFF. V and J are TRBV2 and TRBJ2-1; TCRdb indicates TRBD2, and absent DNA this call remains unverified. CDR1 is SNHLY and CDR2 is FYNNEI in the germline V gene. The CDR3 is 11 amino acids.

The chain has TRBV5-6 and TRBJ2-7. The CDR3 runs to 13 residues. Germline loops: CDR1 SGHDT, CDR2 YYEEEE. The CDR3: CASSPGTPYEQYF.

The chain employs TRBV29-1 and TRBJ2-1; TCRdb's D call, TRBD2, is unchecked because there is no DNA. The germline V gene encodes CDR1 SQVTM and CDR2 ANQGSEA. The CDR3 runs to 14 residues. The CDR3 loop is CSGTSGETYNEQFF.

This rearrangement joins TRBV6-1 to TRBJ1-5. The CDR3 has 14 amino acids. The germline V gene has CDR1 MNHNS and CDR2 SASEGT. This CDR3 reads CASSTGQHGQPQHF.

The genes are TRBV3-1 and TRBJ2-4. The V gene's germline CDR1 is LGHDT and CDR2 YNNKEL (reference sequence). This CDR3 spans 13 amino acids. The CDR3 loop is CASSPPISAIQYF.

The chain has TRBV11-3 and TRBJ1-1. Germline-derived CDR1 and CDR2 are SGHNT and YENEEA. The CDR3 length is 15 residues. The CDR3 loop reads CASSLDPLRNTEAFF.

The rearrangement links TRBV6-4 to TRBJ2-2; the TRBD2 assignment by TCRdb is unverifiable without DNA. Germline V gives CDR1 MRHNA, CDR2 SNTAGT. The CDR3 contains 14 residues. CDR3 residues: CASSELAGPGELFF.

The chain couples TRBV27 to TRBJ1-3. The germline V gene encodes CDR1 MNHEY and CDR2 SMNVEV (reference sequence). The CDR3 covers 11 residues. The CDR3 loop reads CASKLRNTIYF.

The J gene is TRBJ1-2, the V gene TRBV12-3 or TRBV12-4. The CDR3 is made up of 14 amino acids. CDR3 sequence: CASSLGNDNYGYTF.

The chain couples TRBV7-3 to TRBJ2-2; TCRdb indicates TRBD2, and absent DNA this call remains unverified. The CDR3 has 15 amino acids. CDR1 SGHTA and CDR2 FQGTGA come from the germline V gene. The CDR3 reads CASSLLTSGTGELFF. The whole variable domain, filled in from reference TRBV7-3 and TRBJ2-2, reads GAGVSQTPSNKVTEKGKYVELRCDPISGHTALYWYRQSLGQGPEFLIYFQGTGAADDSGLPNDRFFAVRPEGSVSTLKIQRTERGDSAVYLCASSLLTSGTGELFFGEGSRLTVL.

This sequence joins TRBV29-1 and TRBJ2-7; absent DNA, TCRdb's TRBD1 call cannot be checked. This CDR3 comprises 13 residues. Germline V lookup: CDR1 SQVTM, CDR2 ANQGSEA. This CDR3 reads CSVRTAPSYEQYF.

The rearrangement links TRBV3-1 to TRBJ2-1; TCRdb calls TRBD2, which cannot be checked without DNA. The germline gives CDR1 LGHDT, CDR2 YNNKEL (reference sequence). The CDR3 consists of 16 residues. The CDR3 sequence: CATRLAGSSSYNEQFF.

V usage is TRBV5-1 and J usage is TRBJ2-3; the D gene TCRdb calls, TRBD2, cannot be checked with no DNA. The CDR3 runs 16 residues. Germline assignment: CDR1 SGHRS and CDR2 YFSETQ. The CDR3 here is CASSYSSGRATDTQYF.

This chain connects TRBV5-1 to TRBJ1-2. This CDR3 has 13 amino acids. Germline V CDR1 and CDR2: SGHRS, YFSETQ. Here the CDR3 reads CASSLEAVYGYTF.

The gene calls are TRBV29-1 and TRBJ2-3. The CDR3 has 13 residues. CDR1 is SQVTM, CDR2 ANQGSEA, per germline. The CDR3 sequence: CSVVGRPTDTQYF.

This chain joins TRBV20-1 and TRBJ1-2. Looked up from germline, CDR1 is DFQATT and CDR2 is SNEGSKA (reference sequence). The CDR3 totals 12 residues. The CDR3 loop reads CSAREVADGYTF.

The chain is built from TRBV29-1 and TRBJ2-5; checking the TCRdb D call of TRBD2 is not possible without DNA. From germline, CDR1 is SQVTM and CDR2 ANQGSEA. The CDR3 totals 18 residues. CDR3 region: CSVGGLNWTRSGQETQYF.

The gene calls are TRBV29-1 and TRBJ2-7; the TCRdb call, TRBD1, lacks DNA for checking. Germline lookup yields CDR1 SQVTM and CDR2 ANQGSEA. The CDR3 consists of 15 residues. The CDR3 loop is CSVEVGRGQIHEQYF.

This chain joins TRBV5-1 and TRBJ2-1; TCRdb names TRBD1, which stays unverified in the absence of DNA. The length of the CDR3 is 15 residues. From germline, CDR1 is SGHRS and CDR2 YFSETQ. CDR3: CASSLGDREVGEQFF.

This rearrangement joins TRBV12-3 or TRBV12-4 to TRBJ1-1; with no DNA, the TCRdb D assignment of TRBD1 cannot be verified. CDR3 length: 17 amino acids. This chain's CDR3 is CASSPGLWRQMNTEAFF.

V gene TRBV6-5 combines with J gene TRBJ2-2. The CDR3 totals 13 residues. Germline loops: CDR1 MNHEY, CDR2 SVGAGI. CDR3 sequence: CASRKLQTGELFF.

V usage is TRBV2 and J usage is TRBJ2-3; without DNA, the TCRdb call of TRBD2 cannot be checked. CDR1 SNHLY and CDR2 FYNNEI come from the germline V gene. The CDR3 extends over 15 amino acids. The CDR3 sequence is CASYRLAGATDTQYF.

The gene calls are TRBV4-2 and TRBJ2-5; TCRdb's D gene call, TRBD1, goes unchecked for lack of DNA. This CDR3 has 18 amino acids. Germline V CDR1 and CDR2: LGHNA, YNFKEQ. CDR3 amino acids: CASSPQGGSGGLQETQYF.

V is TRBV19 and J is TRBJ1-1. Germline V gives CDR1 LNHDA, CDR2 SQIVND (reference sequence). There are 13 residues in the CDR3. The CDR3 loop is CASTQRVNTEAFF.

The chain couples TRBV5-1 to TRBJ2-1. The CDR3 contains 14 residues. Germline values: CDR1 SGHRS, CDR2 YFSETQ. CDR3 sequence reads: CASSPARSVSEQFF.

The rearrangement links TRBV7-9 to TRBJ2-3; TCRdb designates TRBD2, a call that cannot be tested without DNA. This CDR3 is built from 14 residues. CDR1 is SEHNR and CDR2 is FQNEAQ in the germline V gene (reference sequence). CDR3 residues: CASDPGVGGYTQYF.